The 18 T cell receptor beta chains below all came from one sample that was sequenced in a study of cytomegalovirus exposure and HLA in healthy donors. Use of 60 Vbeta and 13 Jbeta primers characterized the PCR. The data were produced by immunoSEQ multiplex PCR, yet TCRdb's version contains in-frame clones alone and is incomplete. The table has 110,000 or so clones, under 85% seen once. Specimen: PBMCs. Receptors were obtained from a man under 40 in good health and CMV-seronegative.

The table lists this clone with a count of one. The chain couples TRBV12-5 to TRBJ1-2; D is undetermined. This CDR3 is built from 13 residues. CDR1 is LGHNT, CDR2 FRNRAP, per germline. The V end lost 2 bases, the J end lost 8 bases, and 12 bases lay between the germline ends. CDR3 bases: TGTGCTAGTGGTTTGCCTAGAACTGGAGGCTACACCTTC. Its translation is CASGLPRTGGYTF. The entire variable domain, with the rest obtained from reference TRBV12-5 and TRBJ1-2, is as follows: DARVTQTPRHKVTEMGQEVTMRCQPILGHNTVFWYRQTMMQGLELLAYFRNRAPLDDSGMPKDRFSAEMPDATLATLKIQPSEPRDSAVYFCASGLPRTGGYTFGSGTRLTVV.

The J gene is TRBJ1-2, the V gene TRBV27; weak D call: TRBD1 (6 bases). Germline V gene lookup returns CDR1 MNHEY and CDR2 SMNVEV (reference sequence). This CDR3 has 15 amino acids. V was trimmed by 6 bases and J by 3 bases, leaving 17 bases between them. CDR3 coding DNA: TGTGCCAGCAGGACCGTCGGGGGGGCACACTATGGCTACACCTTC. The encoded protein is CASRTVGGAHYGYTF.

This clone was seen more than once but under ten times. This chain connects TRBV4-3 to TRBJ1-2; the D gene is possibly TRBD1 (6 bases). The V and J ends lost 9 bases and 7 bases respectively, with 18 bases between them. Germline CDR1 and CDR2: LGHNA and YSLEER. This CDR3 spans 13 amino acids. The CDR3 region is CASPGQLYAGYTF. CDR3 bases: TGCGCCAGTCCCGGACAGCTCTATGCTGGCTACACCTTC.

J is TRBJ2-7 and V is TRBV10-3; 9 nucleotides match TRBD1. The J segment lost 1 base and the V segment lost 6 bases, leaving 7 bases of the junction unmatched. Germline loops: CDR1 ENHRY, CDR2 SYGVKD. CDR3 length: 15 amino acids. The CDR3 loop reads CAISATGTGSYEQYF. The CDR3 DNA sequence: TGTGCCATCAGCGCTACCGGGACAGGGTCCTACGAGCAGTACTTC.

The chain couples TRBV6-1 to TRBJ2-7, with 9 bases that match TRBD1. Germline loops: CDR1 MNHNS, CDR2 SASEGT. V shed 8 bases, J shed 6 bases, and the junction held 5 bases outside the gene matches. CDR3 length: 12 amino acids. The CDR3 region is CASRWTGVEQYF. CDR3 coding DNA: TGTGCCAGCCGGTGGACAGGGGTCGAGCAGTACTTC.

The CDR3 nucleotides read TGTGCCACCAGCACCTCCGAGCCGGGTCGAGAGCAGTTCTTC. Its translation is CATSTSEPGREQFF. The gene calls are TRBV15 and TRBJ2-1; D is undetermined. The length of the CDR3 is 14 residues. Germline loops: CDR1 LNHNV, CDR2 YYDKDF (reference sequence). V lost 4 bases and J 10 bases, leaving 17 bases between the germline ends.

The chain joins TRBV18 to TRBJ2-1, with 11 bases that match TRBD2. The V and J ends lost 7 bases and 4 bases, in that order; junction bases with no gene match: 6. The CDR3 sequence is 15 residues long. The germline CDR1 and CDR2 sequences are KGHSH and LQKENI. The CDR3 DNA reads TGTGCCAGCTTGACCGGGACTAGCGGATACAATGAGCAGTTCTTC. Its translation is CASLTGTSGYNEQFF. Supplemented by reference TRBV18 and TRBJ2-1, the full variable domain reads NAGVMQNPRHLVRRRGQEARLRCSPMKGHSHVYWYRQLPEEGLKFMVYLQKENIIDESGMPKERFSAEFPKEGPSILRIQQVVRGDSAAYFCASLTGTSGYNEQFFGPGTRLTVL.

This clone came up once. The CDR3: CASSELVGGTEAFF. The CDR3 nucleotides are TGTGCCAGCAGTGAATTGGTGGGGGGGACTGAAGCTTTCTTT. This chain joins TRBV2 and TRBJ1-1; weak D call: TRBD1 (5 bases). Trimming stripped 2 bases from V and 5 bases from J, with 12 bases between. The CDR3 extends over 14 amino acids. CDR1 and CDR2 from the germline V gene are SNHLY and FYNNEI.

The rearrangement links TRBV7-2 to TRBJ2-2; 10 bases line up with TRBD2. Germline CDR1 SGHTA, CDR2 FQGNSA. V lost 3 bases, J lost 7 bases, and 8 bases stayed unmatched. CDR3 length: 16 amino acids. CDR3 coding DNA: TGTGCCAGCAGCTTCTTGAGCGGGGGGGCAATCGGGGAGCTGTTTTTT. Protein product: CASSFLSGGAIGELFF.

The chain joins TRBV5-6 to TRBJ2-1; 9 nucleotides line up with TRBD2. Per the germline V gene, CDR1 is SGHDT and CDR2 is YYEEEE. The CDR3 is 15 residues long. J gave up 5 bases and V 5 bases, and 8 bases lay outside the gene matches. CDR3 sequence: CASSRSGRGNNEQFF. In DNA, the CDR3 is TGTGCCAGCAGTCGTAGCGGGAGAGGTAACAATGAGCAGTTCTTC.

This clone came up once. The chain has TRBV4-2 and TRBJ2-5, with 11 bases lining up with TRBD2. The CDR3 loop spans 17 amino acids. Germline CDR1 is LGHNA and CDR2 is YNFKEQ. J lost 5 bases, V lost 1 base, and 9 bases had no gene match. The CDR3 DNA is TGTGCCAGCAGCCAAGTTTCGTTGGCTAGCGGGAGGGAGACCCAGTACTTC. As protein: CASSQVSLASGRETQYF.

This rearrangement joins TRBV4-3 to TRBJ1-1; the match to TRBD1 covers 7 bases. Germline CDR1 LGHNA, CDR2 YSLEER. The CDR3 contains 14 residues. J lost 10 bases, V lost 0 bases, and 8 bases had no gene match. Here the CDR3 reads CASSQDQGPGGAFF. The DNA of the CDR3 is TGCGCCAGCAGCCAAGACCAAGGGCCAGGGGGAGCTTTCTTT.

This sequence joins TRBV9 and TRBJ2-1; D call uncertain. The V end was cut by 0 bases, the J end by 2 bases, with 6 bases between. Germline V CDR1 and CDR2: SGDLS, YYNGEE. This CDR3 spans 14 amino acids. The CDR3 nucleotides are TGTGCCAGCAGCGTAGGAGGAGCCTACAATGAGCAGTTCTTC. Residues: CASSVGGAYNEQFF.

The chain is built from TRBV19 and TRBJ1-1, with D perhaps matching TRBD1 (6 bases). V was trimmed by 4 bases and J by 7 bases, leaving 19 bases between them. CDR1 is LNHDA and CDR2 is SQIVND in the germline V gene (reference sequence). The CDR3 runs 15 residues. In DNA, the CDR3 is TGTGCCAGTAGTAAGCGACAGGACTTTCTTCTTGAAGCTTTCTTT. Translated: CASSKRQDFLLEAFF.

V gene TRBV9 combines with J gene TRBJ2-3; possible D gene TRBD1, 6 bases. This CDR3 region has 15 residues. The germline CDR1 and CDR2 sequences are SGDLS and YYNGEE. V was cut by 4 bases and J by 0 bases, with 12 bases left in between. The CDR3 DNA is TGTGCCAGCAGCCCCCAGGGGTTCAGCACAGATACGCAGTATTTT. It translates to CASSPQGFSTDTQYF.

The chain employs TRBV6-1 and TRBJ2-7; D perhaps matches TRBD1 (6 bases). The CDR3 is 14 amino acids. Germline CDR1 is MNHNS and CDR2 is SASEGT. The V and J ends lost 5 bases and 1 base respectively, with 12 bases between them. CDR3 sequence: CASSSYTGSYEQYF. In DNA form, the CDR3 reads TGTGCCAGCAGTTCCTACACAGGGTCCTACGAGCAGTACTTC.

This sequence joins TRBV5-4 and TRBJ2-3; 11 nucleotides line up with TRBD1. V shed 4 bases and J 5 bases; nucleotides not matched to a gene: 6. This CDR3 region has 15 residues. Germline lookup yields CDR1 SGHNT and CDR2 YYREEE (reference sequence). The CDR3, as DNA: TGTGCCAGCAGCCCAGGACAGGGGGCGAAAGATACGCAGTATTTT. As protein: CASSPGQGAKDTQYF.

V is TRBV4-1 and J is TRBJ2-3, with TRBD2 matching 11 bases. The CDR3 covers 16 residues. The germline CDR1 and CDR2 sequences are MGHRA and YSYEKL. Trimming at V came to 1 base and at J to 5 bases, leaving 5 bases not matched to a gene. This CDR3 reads CASSQVAGGHEDTQYF. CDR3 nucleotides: TGCGCCAGCAGCCAAGTAGCGGGGGGGCATGAAGATACGCAGTATTTT.